One T cell receptor (beta chain) is described in this entry. Its target is not known. This sample is part of a study of long-term antiretroviral therapy in people with HIV. Whole-study results and caveats: In the period from about 2004 to 2017, blood was collected, possibly under older ART regimens. Neither ART adherence, viral resistance nor therapy changes were documented. Against controls, HIV repertoires showed narrower ranges of CDR3 length.

The CDR3 contains 15 residues. The junction had 5 bases not matched to a gene; V was cut back by 6 bases and J by 0 bases. Germline V gene data show CDR1 as MDHEN and CDR2 as SYDVKM. Survey-level immunoSEQ v3.0 assays were run. Profiling relied on immunoSEQ multiplex PCR, and the TCRdb table lists in-frame clones only, not all of them. The table lists 26,000 or so clones, roughly 90% of them singletons. Source: unsorted PBMCs, taken 0.5 years after starting antiretroviral therapy. This TCR was recovered from a woman aged 18 to 35 with HIV. The chain has TRBV28 and TRBJ1-5; TRBD1 matches at 7 bases. DNA of the CDR3: TGTGCCAGCAGCTGGGACAGTTATAGCAATCAGCCCCAGCATTTT. Its translation is CASSWDSYSNQPQHF.